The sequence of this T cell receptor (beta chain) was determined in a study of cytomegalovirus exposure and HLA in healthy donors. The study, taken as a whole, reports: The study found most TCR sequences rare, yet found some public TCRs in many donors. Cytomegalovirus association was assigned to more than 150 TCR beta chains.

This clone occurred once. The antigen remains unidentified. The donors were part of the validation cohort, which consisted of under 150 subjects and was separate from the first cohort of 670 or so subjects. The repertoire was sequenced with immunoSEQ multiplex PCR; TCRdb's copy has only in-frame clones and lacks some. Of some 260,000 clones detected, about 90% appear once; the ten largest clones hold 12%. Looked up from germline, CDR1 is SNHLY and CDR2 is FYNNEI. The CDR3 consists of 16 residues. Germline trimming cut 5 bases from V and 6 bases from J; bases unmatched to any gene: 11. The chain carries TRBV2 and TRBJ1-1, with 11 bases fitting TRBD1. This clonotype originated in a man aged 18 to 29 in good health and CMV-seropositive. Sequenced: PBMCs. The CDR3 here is CASSPGQGGLLSEAFF. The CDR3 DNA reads TGTGCCAGCAGTCCGGGACAGGGGGGCTTATTATCTGAAGCTTTCTTT.